This T cell receptor beta chain came from a study of cytomegalovirus exposure and HLA in healthy donors. Study observations and caveats: Most TCRs appeared rarely, but some public TCRs recurred in many donors. Among TCR beta chains of equal frequency, HLA-associated ones were more clonally expanded in a later analysis.

The CDR3 totals 12 residues. Deletions cut 2 bases from V and 7 bases from J, with 8 bases between. Per germline, CDR1 ENHRY and CDR2 SYGVKD. Donors had nominal health at sampling but likely had unrecorded immune exposures. This clone appeared once. Its matching antigen is unknown. PCR involved 60 Vbeta and 13 Jbeta primers. Clones were read by immunoSEQ multiplex PCR, and TCRdb kept only the in-frame ones, dropping some. Of more than 150,000 clones in the sample, approximately 82% were seen once. The source is a woman aged 50 to 60 in good health and CMV-seropositive. Sequenced material: PBMCs. The chain couples TRBV10-3 to TRBJ1-2; D unclear. CDR3 sequence (DNA): TGTGCCATCAGTGAGAGAGGGATTGGCTACACCTTC. Translating it yields CAISERGIGYTF.